One sample yielded the 26 T cell receptor beta chains listed below, sequenced in a study of cytomegalovirus exposure and HLA in healthy donors. Amplification used 60 Vbeta primers and 13 Jbeta primers. Using immunoSEQ multiplex PCR, the repertoire was profiled, and TCRdb retains in-frame clones only, with some absent. The sample holds around 150,000 clones, roughly 85% seen once. The specimen was PBMCs. These receptors all stem from a male donor in good health and CMV-seropositive.

The chain couples TRBV28 to TRBJ2-7; 13 positions agree with TRBD2. CDR3 length: 16 amino acids. J was trimmed by 1 base and V by 5 bases; bases with no gene match: 5. Germline V gene lookup returns CDR1 MDHEN and CDR2 SYDVKM. CDR3 region: CASSPRGLAGSYEQYF. The CDR3 nucleotides read TGTGCCAGCAGTCCTAGGGGACTAGCGGGATCCTACGAGCAGTACTTC.

The chain has TRBV7-2 and TRBJ1-5; D is unclear. The length of the CDR3 is 13 residues. CDR1 and CDR2 (germline): SGHTA, FQGNSA. Trimming shortened V by 5 bases and J by 5 bases, and 10 bases separated the two germline ends. The CDR3 loop is CASSLRSDQPQHF. The DNA for the CDR3 is TGTGCCAGCAGCCTTAGAAGCGATCAGCCCCAGCATTTT.

The V and J genes are TRBV5-6 and TRBJ1-1; the D gene is possibly TRBD1 (6 bases). This CDR3 comprises 14 residues. The germline V and J ends were trimmed by 0 bases and 6 bases, with 12 bases remaining between them. CDR1 is SGHDT, CDR2 YYEEEE, per germline. The CDR3 protein is CASSLDRVRSEAFF. CDR3 nucleotides: TGTGCCAGCAGCTTGGACAGGGTTCGCTCTGAAGCTTTCTTT.

This clone appeared a single time. The chain recombines TRBV6-1 with TRBJ2-1, with TRBD2 matching over 8 bases. Trimming removed 7 bases from V and 6 bases from J; junction bases left unmatched: 5. The germline V gene encodes CDR1 MNHNS and CDR2 SASEGT. The CDR3 contains 13 residues. CDR3 protein: CASIGSGTNEQFF. CDR3 sequence (DNA): TGTGCCAGCATCGGTAGCGGGACCAATGAGCAGTTCTTC.

The J gene is TRBJ2-1, the V gene TRBV27; tentative D call: TRBD2 (5 bases). This CDR3 has 11 amino acids. Germline values: CDR1 MNHEY, CDR2 SMNVEV (reference sequence). V lost 5 bases, J lost 12 bases, and 11 bases lay in between. The CDR3 loop reads CASSGFGVQFF. The CDR3, as DNA: TGTGCCAGCAGTGGGTTCGGGGTGCAGTTCTTC.

This clone occurred a few times. The rearrangement links TRBV7-2 to TRBJ2-3; 8 bases fit TRBD1. V gave up 6 bases and J gave up 6 bases; unmatched junction bases: 14. Germline V gene sequence: CDR1 SGHTA, CDR2 FQGNSA. The CDR3 loop spans 16 amino acids. CDR3 in amino acids: CASRPGQGRETDTQYF. CDR3 nucleotide sequence: TGTGCCAGCAGACCCGGACAGGGACGGGAGACGGATACGCAGTATTTT.

The chain links TRBV19 to TRBJ1-1; TRBD1 aligns across 7 bases. This CDR3 comprises 16 residues. Germline V lookup: CDR1 LNHDA, CDR2 SQIVND (reference sequence). J gave up 5 bases and V 4 bases, and 13 bases lay outside the gene matches. The CDR3 DNA follows: TGTGCCAGTAGTACCAAGGGGGGACAGTTTGTAACTGAAGCTTTCTTT. Its protein is CASSTKGGQFVTEAFF.

This rearrangement joins TRBV19 to TRBJ2-7; 13 positions match TRBD2. Looked up from germline, CDR1 is LNHDA and CDR2 is SQIVND (reference sequence). J was trimmed by 5 bases and V by 8 bases; bases with no gene match: 6. This CDR3 contains 14 residues. The CDR3 nucleotides read TGTGCCAGTGTCCGGACTAGCGGGAGCAACGAGCAGTACTTC. This codes for CASVRTSGSNEQYF.

This chain's CDR3 is CASSLAQTGGFYGYTF. CDR3 coding DNA: TGCGCCAGCAGCTTGGCCCAGACAGGTGGTTTCTATGGCTACACCTTC. V usage is TRBV5-1 and J usage is TRBJ1-2; D is possibly TRBD1 (6 bases). From germline, CDR1 is SGHRS and CDR2 YFSETQ. The length of the CDR3 is 16 residues. V shed 0 bases and J shed 4 bases, with 16 bases lying between them. Full variable domain (rest looked up from reference TRBV5-1 and TRBJ1-2): KAGVTQTPRYLIKTRGQQVTLSCSPISGHRSVSWYQQTPGQGLQFLFEYFSETQRNKGNFPGRFSGRQFSNSRSEMNVSTLELGDSALYLCASSLAQTGGFYGYTFGSGTRLTVV.

This clone came up once. The rearrangement links TRBV7-2 to TRBJ1-2; 7 positions match TRBD1. J was trimmed by 5 bases and V by 2 bases; bases with no gene match: 14. The CDR3 covers 17 residues. Germline V gives CDR1 SGHTA, CDR2 FQGNSA. This chain's CDR3 is CASSLLRDSRFGYGYTF. CDR3 nucleotide sequence: TGTGCCAGCAGCTTACTCCGGGACAGTCGTTTCGGATATGGCTACACCTTC.

This clone was seen a single time. V and J are TRBV28 and TRBJ1-2, with D possibly TRBD1 on 5 matching bases. V gave up 3 bases and J gave up 4 bases, with 24 bases separating them. Germline-derived CDR1 and CDR2 are MDHEN and SYDVKM. The CDR3 loop spans 18 amino acids. CDR3 sequence: CASSFVSGRAQGTYGYTF. The CDR3 region has the DNA TGTGCCAGCAGTTTTGTAAGCGGGCGGGCTCAAGGGACCTATGGCTACACCTTC.

In this sample, this clone turned up a few times. The V gene is TRBV6-6, the J gene TRBJ1-6, with 10 bases identical to TRBD1. With 2 bases clipped from V and 8 bases from J, the junction kept 6 bases outside the gene matches. The germline V gene has CDR1 MNHNY and CDR2 SVGAGI (reference sequence). The CDR3 spans 16 residues. CDR3 sequence (DNA): TGTGCCAGCAGTTACACTTCCGGGACAGGGGATTCACCCCTCCACTTT. This translates into CASSYTSGTGDSPLHF.

This clone appeared a single time. The chain employs TRBV5-1 and TRBJ1-1; 9 bases match TRBD1. The CDR3 is 13 amino acids. The trim removed 5 bases at V and 6 bases at J, leaving 5 bases unmatched. CDR1 SGHRS and CDR2 YFSETQ come from the germline V gene. This CDR3 reads CASRPGQGPEAFF. The CDR3 coding sequence is TGCGCCAGCAGACCGGGACAGGGACCTGAAGCTTTCTTT.

This chain uses TRBV7-8 with TRBJ2-7; possibly TRBD1 for D (6 bases). The CDR3 extends over 14 amino acids. Trimming pared 3 bases from V and 0 bases from J, leaving 9 bases between. Germline V CDR1 and CDR2: SGHVS, FQNEAQ. In DNA form, the CDR3 reads TGTGCCAGCAGCTTTCAGGGGAACTCCTACGAGCAGTACTTC. This encodes CASSFQGNSYEQYF.

The V call is TRBV28, the J call TRBJ2-2, with D perhaps matching TRBD1 (6 bases). V was pared by 6 bases and J by 0 bases, with 14 bases between. CDR1 and CDR2 from the germline V gene are MDHEN and SYDVKM. This CDR3 comprises 16 residues. CDR3 in DNA: TGTGCCAGCAGGAATACCGGGACACCGAACACCGGGGAGCTGTTTTTT. Amino acids: CASRNTGTPNTGELFF.

This chain connects TRBV5-1 to TRBJ2-5, with 8 nucleotides matching TRBD2. Trimming cost V 0 bases and J 4 bases; bases outside gene matches: 11. Per germline, CDR1 SGHRS and CDR2 YFSETQ. CDR3 size: 17 residues. The CDR3 nucleotides read TGCGCCAGCAGCTTGGAACCCAGGAGACTAGCGCCAGAGACCCAGTACTTC. Its protein is CASSLEPRRLAPETQYF.

The chain employs TRBV18 and TRBJ1-5; a possible D gene is TRBD1 (5 bases). With 3 bases removed from V and 1 base from J, the gap between germline ends came to 13 bases. Looked up from germline, CDR1 is KGHSH and CDR2 is LQKENI. The CDR3 sequence is 16 residues long. CDR3 bases: TGTGCCAGCTCACCCACGGGCTCAGGGAGCAATCAGCCCCAGCATTTT. Residues: CASSPTGSGSNQPQHF.

The chain carries TRBV4-1 and TRBJ1-5; TRBD1 agrees at 7 bases. Germline V gene data show CDR1 as MGHRA and CDR2 as YSYEKL. This CDR3 comprises 16 residues. V lost 0 bases and J lost 3; bases outside the gene matches: 5. The CDR3 reads CASSQDPTGPNQPQHF. CDR3 nucleotides: TGCGCCAGCAGCCAAGATCCGACAGGGCCCAATCAGCCCCAGCATTTT.

This chain joins TRBV10-3 and TRBJ1-1; a weak D match, TRBD1 (5 bases). Trimming stripped 3 bases from V and 1 base from J, with 9 bases between. Germline V gene data show CDR1 as ENHRY and CDR2 as SYGVKD. The length of the CDR3 is 14 residues. In nucleotides, the CDR3 is TGTGCCATCAGTGATACCGGGGGGAACACTGAAGCTTTCTTT. It yields the protein CAISDTGGNTEAFF.

The chain joins TRBV19 to TRBJ2-7, with 8 bases identical to TRBD1. The junction had 9 bases not matched to a gene; V was cut back by 3 bases and J by 5 bases. In germline, CDR1 is LNHDA, CDR2 SQIVND (reference sequence). The CDR3 contains 15 residues. The CDR3 DNA follows: TGTGCCAGTAGTATGTTTGGACAGGGTAACCACGAGCAGTACTTC. Its protein is CASSMFGQGNHEQYF.

V gene TRBV19 combines with J gene TRBJ2-1; no clear D. The germline gives CDR1 LNHDA, CDR2 SQIVND (reference sequence). The germline V and J ends were trimmed by 7 bases and 9 bases, with 22 bases remaining between them. This CDR3 contains 15 residues. Written as DNA, the CDR3 is TGTGCCAGTACCCACCGCGTGGTTAGCCACGGTGAGCAGTTCTTC. Translating it yields CASTHRVVSHGEQFF.

The J gene is TRBJ1-5, the V gene TRBV7-8; 8 nucleotides align to TRBD1. Germline CDR1 and CDR2: SGHVS and FQNEAQ. The ends lost 5 bases at V and 1 base at J; junction bases unmatched: 1. The length of the CDR3 is 14 residues. CDR3 loop: CASSRTGSNQPQHF. CDR3 sequence (DNA): TGTGCCAGCAGCCGGACAGGGAGCAATCAGCCCCAGCATTTT.

The rearrangement links TRBV10-1 to TRBJ2-5; possibly TRBD1 for D (5 bases). Per the germline V gene, CDR1 is WNHNN and CDR2 is SYGVQD (reference sequence). With 4 bases removed from V and 7 bases from J, the gap between germline ends came to 16 bases. CDR3 size: 14 residues. The CDR3 coding sequence is TGCGCCAGCAGTGGGACAAGTCTCTTGGGGACCCAGTACTTC. The encoded protein is CASSGTSLLGTQYF.

J is TRBJ2-5 and V is TRBV5-1; 11 bases fit TRBD1. CDR3 length equals 14 residues. Trimming at V came to 4 bases and at J to 3 bases, leaving 2 bases not matched to a gene. From germline, CDR1 is SGHRS and CDR2 YFSETQ. CDR3 sequence (DNA): TGCGCCAGCAGCCCGGGACAGGGGGAAGAGACCCAGTACTTC. Its protein product is CASSPGQGEETQYF.

V gene TRBV7-2 combines with J gene TRBJ2-1; 14 bases are a match to TRBD2. This CDR3 spans 16 amino acids. CDR1 and CDR2 (germline): SGHTA, FQGNSA. V trimming: 4 bases; J trimming: 4 bases; junction bases outside the gene matches: 3. The CDR3 DNA follows: TGTGCCAGCAGCTACGGGACTAGCGGGAGATACAATGAGCAGTTCTTC. Amino acid sequence: CASSYGTSGRYNEQFF.

Concerning this clone: Other DNA sequences in the same sample also yield this CDR3. The chain recombines TRBV6-5 with TRBJ2-7; maybe TRBD1 (5 bases). Between the trimmed V and J ends, which lost 0 bases and 3 bases, there was a span of 9 bases. Germline V lookup: CDR1 MNHEY, CDR2 SVGAGI. The CDR3 loop spans 14 amino acids. The CDR3 spells CASSYSGQGYEQYF. In DNA, the CDR3 is TGTGCCAGCAGTTACTCAGGGCAGGGCTACGAGCAGTACTTC.